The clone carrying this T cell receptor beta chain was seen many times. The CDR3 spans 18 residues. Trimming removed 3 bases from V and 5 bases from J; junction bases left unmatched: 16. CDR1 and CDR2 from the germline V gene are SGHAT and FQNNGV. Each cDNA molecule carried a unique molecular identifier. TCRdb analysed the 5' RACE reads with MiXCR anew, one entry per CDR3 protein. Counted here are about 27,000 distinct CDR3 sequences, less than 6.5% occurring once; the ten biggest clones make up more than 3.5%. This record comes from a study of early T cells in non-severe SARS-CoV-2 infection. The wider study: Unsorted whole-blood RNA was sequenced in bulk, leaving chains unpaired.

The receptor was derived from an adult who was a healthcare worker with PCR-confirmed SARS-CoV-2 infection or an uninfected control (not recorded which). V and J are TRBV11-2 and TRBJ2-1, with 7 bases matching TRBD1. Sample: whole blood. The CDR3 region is CASSFYGRGSSLHNEQFF. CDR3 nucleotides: TGTGCCAGCAGCTTTTACGGCAGGGGGTCGTCGCTACACAATGAGCAGTTCTTC.